Each of the 27 T cell receptor beta chains below was sequenced from the same sample in a study of cytomegalovirus exposure and HLA in healthy donors. The PCR used 60 Vbeta and 13 Jbeta primers. Assay: immunoSEQ multiplex PCR; the TCRdb copy retains only in-frame clones and omits some. The sample yields about 140,000 clones, about 86% seen once. Sequencing was done on a sample of PBMCs. The receptors originated from a man aged 35 to 55 in good health and CMV-seropositive.

The chain employs TRBV4-2 and TRBJ2-4, with 12 nucleotides matching TRBD2. CDR3 length: 14 residues. V lost 5 bases to trimming and J lost 8 bases; unmatched junction nucleotides: 4. The germline gives CDR1 LGHNA, CDR2 YNFKEQ. The CDR3: CASSGSSGGDIQYF. CDR3 bases: TGTGCCAGCAGCGGATCTAGCGGGGGGGACATTCAGTACTTC.

The rearrangement joins TRBV6-6 to TRBJ2-5; D is perhaps TRBD2 (6 bases). CDR3 length: 16 residues. CDR1 is MNHNY, CDR2 SVGAGI, per germline (reference sequence). Trimming pared 0 bases from V and 4 bases from J, leaving 15 bases between. The CDR3 DNA sequence: TGTGCCAGCAGTTACTCACCTTGGGGGGTCCCAGAGACCCAGTACTTC. As protein: CASSYSPWGVPETQYF.

The rearrangement joins TRBV19 to TRBJ1-5, with TRBD1 as a possible D gene (6 bases). CDR1 is LNHDA, CDR2 SQIVND, per germline (reference sequence). V lost 7 bases and J lost 7, with 20 bases in between. The CDR3 covers 15 residues. DNA for the CDR3: TGTGCCAGTACCCCGCTTGACAGGTTAAGGCAGCCCCAGCATTTT. It is translated as CASTPLDRLRQPQHF. The whole variable domain, remainder taken from reference TRBV19 and TRBJ1-5, is DGGITQSPKYLFRKEGQNVTLSCEQNLNHDAMYWYRQDPGQGLRLIYYSQIVNDFQKGDIAEGYSVSREKKESFPLTVTSAQKNPTAFYLCASTPLDRLRQPQHFGDGTRLSIL.

This rearrangement joins TRBV10-2 to TRBJ1-1, with 8 nucleotides matching TRBD1. The CDR3 extends over 13 amino acids. Per germline, CDR1 WSHSY and CDR2 SAAADI. After removal of 5 bases from V and 5 bases from J, the junction contained 4 bases not matched to a gene. CDR3 region: CASSRTGWTEAFF. The CDR3 DNA reads TGCGCCAGCAGTAGGACAGGGTGGACTGAAGCTTTCTTT.

This chain connects TRBV5-4 to TRBJ1-2; possibly TRBD1 for D (5 bases). Trimming removed 4 bases at V and 5 bases at J, with 15 bases between. In germline, CDR1 is SGHNT, CDR2 YYREEE (reference sequence). The CDR3 sequence is 14 residues long. CDR3 amino acids: CASSLRQISYGYTF. CDR3 nucleotide sequence: TGTGCCAGCAGCCTAAGACAGATATCGTATGGCTACACCTTC.

As regards this clone: The same CDR3 is also encoded by other DNA sequences in this sample. The chain is built from TRBV5-1 and TRBJ1-1, with D possibly being TRBD1 (6 bases). The CDR3 runs 14 residues. V was cut by 1 base and J by 2 bases, with 9 bases left in between. CDR1 is SGHRS and CDR2 is YFSETQ in the germline V gene. The CDR3 DNA is TGCGCCAGCAGCTTGCAGGGGTCTAACACTGAAGCTTTCTTT. Its translation is CASSLQGSNTEAFF. The full variable domain, with the rest looked up from reference TRBV5-1 and TRBJ1-1, is KAGVTQTPRYLIKTRGQQVTLSCSPISGHRSVSWYQQTPGQGLQFLFEYFSETQRNKGNFPGRFSGRQFSNSRSEMNVSTLELGDSALYLCASSLQGSNTEAFFGQGTRLTVV.

This chain links TRBV10-3 with TRBJ1-5; D remains unclear. CDR3 length equals 12 residues. In germline, CDR1 is ENHRY, CDR2 SYGVKD. Trimming pared 3 bases from V and 3 bases from J, leaving 3 bases between. The CDR3 is CAISDNNQPQHF. CDR3 sequence (DNA): TGTGCCATCAGTGACAACAATCAGCCCCAGCATTTT.

This clone was observed a single time. The chain employs TRBV9 and TRBJ2-3; a weak D match, TRBD2 (6 bases). The CDR3 length is 15 residues. Trimming pared 5 bases from V and 3 bases from J, leaving 16 bases between. Germline assignment: CDR1 SGDLS and CDR2 YYNGEE. The CDR3 DNA is TGTGCCAGCAGTACGGGGGATCTGGTGACAGATACGCAGTATTTT. Amino acid sequence: CASSTGDLVTDTQYF. Filled out from reference TRBV9 and TRBJ2-3, the complete variable domain reads DSGVTQTPKHLITATGQRVTLRCSPRSGDLSVYWYQQSLDQGLQFLIQYYNGEERAKGNILERFSAQQFPDLHSELNLSSLELGDSALYFCASSTGDLVTDTQYFGPGTRLTVL.

The rearrangement uses TRBV30 and TRBJ1-6; D is unclear. CDR1 is GTSNPN, CDR2 SVGIG, per germline (reference sequence). Trimming took 0 bases from V and 11 from J, leaving 11 bases between them. CDR3 length: 13 residues. The CDR3 sequence: CAWSVVERAPLHF. The CDR3 DNA reads as TGTGCCTGGAGTGTAGTAGAGAGAGCACCCCTCCACTTT.

The J gene is TRBJ2-1, the V gene TRBV5-4; 9 nucleotides match TRBD1. Germline V gene lookup returns CDR1 SGHNT and CDR2 YYREEE (reference sequence). With V trimmed by 2 bases and J by 15 bases, 15 bases remained unmatched. CDR3 length: 15 amino acids. CDR3 nucleotides: TGTGCCAGCAGCTTAGGGACAGGGCCATATTACATTCCGTTCTTC. It is translated as CASSLGTGPYYIPFF. The full variable domain, rest sourced from reference TRBV5-4 and TRBJ2-1, is ETGVTQSPTHLIKTRGQQVTLRCSSQSGHNTVSWYQQALGQGPQFIFQYYREEENGRGNFPPRFSGLQFPNYSSELNVNALELDDSALYLCASSLGTGPYYIPFFGPGTRLTVL.

This chain uses TRBV11-3 with TRBJ2-7; D perhaps matches TRBD1 (6 bases). The CDR3 loop spans 13 amino acids. Trimming took 6 bases from V and 7 from J, leaving 16 bases between them. From germline, CDR1 is SGHNT and CDR2 YENEEA. Here the CDR3 DNA reads TGTGCCAGCAGTTTTACCGGACAGAGTGAGCAGTACTTC. Its protein is CASSFTGQSEQYF.

The gene calls are TRBV7-3 and TRBJ1-6; D uncertain. V lost 2 bases, J lost 0 bases, and 8 bases lay in between. The CDR3 runs to 16 residues. Germline CDR1 reads SGHTA; CDR2 reads FQGTGA. The CDR3: CASSLFGGSYNSPLHF. CDR3 nucleotides: TGTGCCAGCAGCTTATTTGGAGGCTCCTATAATTCACCCCTCCACTTT.

The chain carries TRBV4-1 and TRBJ1-1; tentative D call: TRBD1 (6 bases). Trimming shortened V by 1 base and J by 5 bases, and 14 bases separated the two germline ends. Per the germline V gene, CDR1 is MGHRA and CDR2 is YSYEKL. This CDR3 comprises 15 residues. CDR3 region: CASSQGARGGTEAFF. The CDR3 DNA is TGCGCCAGCAGCCAAGGGGCCAGGGGTGGGACTGAAGCTTTCTTT.

The J gene is TRBJ1-2, the V gene TRBV5-1; no firm D call. The V end lost 0 bases, the J end lost 8 bases, and 8 bases lay between the germline ends. The CDR3 spans 12 residues. Germline V gene lookup returns CDR1 SGHRS and CDR2 YFSETQ. This CDR3 is CASSLDEEGYTF. DNA of the CDR3: TGCGCCAGCAGCTTGGACGAGGAAGGCTACACCTTC.

This clone was detected only a few times. V gene TRBV11-2 combines with J gene TRBJ2-5; the D gene is possibly TRBD2 (5 bases). CDR3 length equals 15 residues. Germline loops: CDR1 SGHAT, CDR2 FQNNGV. V lost 4 bases and J lost 2, with 14 bases in between. This CDR3 reads CASSYWTRRQETQYF. The CDR3 bases are TGTGCCAGCAGCTATTGGACCCGGAGGCAAGAGACCCAGTACTTC.

The chain recombines TRBV5-6 with TRBJ1-5; D is unresolved. The CDR3 contains 15 residues. Between the trimmed V and J ends, which lost 4 bases and 0 bases, there was a span of 11 bases. In germline, CDR1 is SGHDT, CDR2 YYEEEE. The CDR3 region has the DNA TGTGCCAGCAGCGTGCTGACACTTAGCAATCAGCCCCAGCATTTT. This codes for CASSVLTLSNQPQHF.

This clone was seen a few times. The V call is TRBV29-1, the J call TRBJ1-1, with 9 bases fitting TRBD1. CDR3 size: 12 residues. V gave up 3 bases and J gave up 12 bases; unmatched junction bases: 8. CDR1 and CDR2 (germline): SQVTM, ANQGSEA. As DNA, the CDR3 is TGCAGCGTTGATGTATGGGACAGGGAAACTTTCTTT. Translation gives CSVDVWDRETFF.

The V call is TRBV7-3, the J call TRBJ2-1; D perhaps matches TRBD2 (6 bases). Per the germline V gene, CDR1 is SGHTA and CDR2 is FQGTGA. The CDR3 has 15 amino acids. V lost 5 bases to trimming and J lost 0 bases, with 11 bases between them. CDR3 protein: CASSREISSYNEQFF. The DNA for the CDR3 is TGTGCCAGCAGCCGGGAGATCTCCTCCTACAATGAGCAGTTCTTC.

The chain uses TRBV2 and TRBJ1-6; D not resolved. V dropped 3 bases and J dropped 9 bases, with 21 bases sitting between them. CDR1 is SNHLY and CDR2 is FYNNEI in the germline V gene. This CDR3 is 17 amino acids long. The CDR3 nucleotides read TGTGCCAGCAGTGAGCCAGTCAGGATCCTAGCAAGTTCACCCCTCCACTTT. As protein: CASSEPVRILASSPLHF.

The chain employs TRBV10-3 and TRBJ1-1; 7 bases agree with TRBD1. The CDR3 is 11 amino acids. Germline-derived CDR1 and CDR2 are ENHRY and SYGVKD. Losses at the gene ends were 6 bases for V and 5 bases for J; bases not matched to a gene: 0. CDR3: CAIRTGTEAFF. CDR3 nucleotide sequence: TGTGCCATCAGGACAGGGACTGAAGCTTTCTTT.

This clone was detected a few times. V is TRBV5-1 and J is TRBJ2-3, with D tentatively TRBD2 (6 bases). This CDR3 is built from 16 residues. Per germline, CDR1 SGHRS and CDR2 YFSETQ. Trimming took off 4 bases at V and 4 bases at J, with 19 bases between the two ends. CDR3 region: CASSPRDRGGADTQYF. The CDR3 coding sequence is TGCGCCAGCAGCCCCAGGGATCGGGGCGGGGCAGATACGCAGTATTTT.

The chain couples TRBV27 to TRBJ2-5; no clear D gene. Trimming cost V 2 bases and J 7 bases, with 11 bases left between them. The germline CDR1 and CDR2 sequences are MNHEY and SMNVEV (reference sequence). This CDR3 region has 13 residues. The CDR3 DNA reads TGTGCCAGCAGTTTAGGAGCCCGAGGGACCCAGTACTTC. This translates into CASSLGARGTQYF.

The chain joins TRBV6-5 to TRBJ1-6; unclear D gene. Germline V gene data show CDR1 as MNHEY and CDR2 as SVGAGI. The CDR3 is made up of 16 amino acids. The V and J ends lost 0 bases and 10 bases respectively, with 16 bases between them. This CDR3 is CASSYSAAGGGSPLHF. DNA for the CDR3: TGTGCCAGCAGTTACTCGGCGGCCGGAGGCGGATCACCCCTCCACTTT.

The chain joins TRBV7-9 to TRBJ2-4; TRBD2 matches 8 bases. This CDR3 region has 16 residues. Unmatched junction bases numbered 14, after V lost 2 bases and J lost 11 bases. Germline CDR1 is SEHNR and CDR2 is FQNEAQ (reference sequence). CDR3 in amino acids: CASSLHSGGISLVQYF. The CDR3 bases are TGTGCCAGCAGCTTACACAGCGGGGGTATCTCTCTCGTTCAGTACTTC.

The V gene is TRBV13, the J gene TRBJ2-1; TRBD2 agrees at 7 bases. CDR1 PRHDT and CDR2 FYEKMQ come from the germline V gene (reference sequence). This CDR3 is 18 amino acids long. Trimming cost V 3 bases and J 1 base; bases outside gene matches: 12. CDR3 bases: TGTGCCAGCAGCTTTGGGCTAGCGGCTCACTCGTCCTACAATGAGCAGTTCTTC. Residues: CASSFGLAAHSSYNEQFF.

V usage is TRBV2 and J usage is TRBJ1-5; the D gene is possibly TRBD1 (6 bases). In germline, CDR1 is SNHLY, CDR2 FYNNEI. This CDR3 spans 14 amino acids. The germline V and J ends were trimmed by 6 bases and 2 bases, with 11 bases remaining between them. CDR3: CASSSDSRNQPQHF. For the CDR3, the DNA is TGTGCCAGCAGCTCGGACAGTCGCAATCAGCCCCAGCATTTT.

In this sample, this clone turned up a few times. The sample contains more than one DNA sequence encoding this CDR3. CDR3 DNA: TGTGCCAGCAGCTTGGCCCCAGATCAGCCCCAGCATTTT. The encoded protein is CASSLAPDQPQHF. The chain couples TRBV5-6 to TRBJ1-5; D gene unclear. Germline loops: CDR1 SGHDT, CDR2 YYEEEE. CDR3 length equals 13 residues. V was cut by 0 bases and J by 5 bases, with 6 bases left in between.